The 15 T cell receptor beta chains below all came from one sample that was sequenced in a study of T-cell memory formation after mild COVID-19. MiXCR, applied by TCRdb to the 5' RACE reads, yields one record per CDR3 protein. The data show hundreds of thousands of distinct CDR3 sequences, approximately 21% seen once. Sample: PBMCs or a T cell subset sorted from them (not recorded which). Receptors originate from an adult woman who had mild COVID-19 (a few samples of this study predate the infection). Cell type and time point are not known.

This clonotype was seen more than once but under ten times. The chain is built from TRBV20-1 and TRBJ2-2, with D perhaps TRBD1 (5 bases). The CDR3 is 15 amino acids. Germline V CDR1 and CDR2: DFQATT, SNEGSKA (reference sequence). Between the trimmed V and J ends, which lost 3 bases and 0 bases, there was a span of 11 bases. This CDR3 reads CSASGRATNTGELFF. The CDR3 DNA is TGCAGTGCTAGCGGCAGGGCCACGAACACCGGGGAGCTGTTTTTT.

The chain is built from TRBV12-3 or TRBV12-4 and TRBJ2-1; D might be TRBD1 (9 bases). This CDR3 spans 17 amino acids. With 5 bases removed from V and 7 bases from J, the gap between germline ends came to 24 bases. Written as DNA, the CDR3 is TGTGCCAGCAGTCACCGCGGGGGGACAGGGAGTAGGAATGAGCAGTTCTTC. This sequence encodes CASSHRGGTGSRNEQFF.

This clonotype was observed a handful of times. The V and J genes are TRBV27 and TRBJ2-4, with D possibly being TRBD1 (5 bases). This CDR3 comprises 14 residues. V dropped 2 bases and J dropped 10 bases, with 15 bases sitting between them. The germline V gene encodes CDR1 MNHEY and CDR2 SMNVEV (reference sequence). CDR3 bases: TGTGCCAGCAGTTTAGTAGGGGTTGAATTGATTCAGTACTTC. Protein sequence: CASSLVGVELIQYF.

The gene calls are TRBV7-6 and TRBJ2-2, with 8 bases matching TRBD1. The CDR3 spans 15 residues. Germline values: CDR1 SGHVS, CDR2 FNYEAQ. The V and J ends lost 3 bases and 6 bases, in that order; junction bases with no gene match: 6. CDR3 sequence: CASSLTGALSGELFF. The CDR3 coding sequence is TGTGCCAGCAGCTTGACAGGGGCCCTCTCCGGGGAGCTGTTTTTT.

This clonotype has only a few counts. The chain has TRBV7-8 and TRBJ2-1; 7 bases match TRBD2. Germline trimming cut 4 bases from V and 2 bases from J; bases unmatched to any gene: 14. This CDR3 has 18 residues. Germline V CDR1 and CDR2: SGHVS, FQNEAQ. The CDR3, as DNA: TGTGCCAGCAGCTCTAGTGGGCTAGCGGATTCGGCCTACAATGAGCAGTTCTTC. Translating it yields CASSSSGLADSAYNEQFF.

This clonotype was seen more than once but under ten times. DNA for the CDR3: TGTGCCAGCTCCCTCGGACAGGGATCTCGAGAGACCCAGTACTTC. Its translation: CASSLGQGSRETQYF. The chain recombines TRBV18 with TRBJ2-5; TRBD1 aligns across 8 bases. CDR3 length: 15 residues. CDR1 is KGHSH and CDR2 is LQKENI in the germline V gene. V shed 6 bases and J 4 bases; nucleotides not matched to a gene: 10.

This clonotype occurred a few times. The chain combines TRBV27 with TRBJ2-7, with TRBD1 matching over 7 bases. The V and J ends lost 6 bases and 3 bases, in that order; junction bases with no gene match: 8. CDR1 is MNHEY and CDR2 is SMNVEV in the germline V gene (reference sequence). The CDR3 totals 14 residues. The CDR3 loop reads CASSYLRDSYEQYF. Written as DNA, the CDR3 is TGTGCCAGCAGCTACCTCCGGGACAGCTACGAGCAGTACTTC.

This clonotype was counted between two and nine times. The V call is TRBV9, the J call TRBJ2-3; D is uncertain. The CDR3 spans 17 residues. Germline CDR1 and CDR2: SGDLS and YYNGEE. The V end lost 0 bases, the J end lost 4 bases, and 18 bases lay between the germline ends. The CDR3 DNA is TGTGCCAGCAGCGTAGAAAAGGTAGCCACACACGCAGATACGCAGTATTTT. Its translation: CASSVEKVATHADTQYF.

This clonotype occurred a few times. The J gene is TRBJ1-6, the V gene TRBV20-1; no clear D. This CDR3 is built from 16 residues. CDR1 and CDR2 from the germline V gene are DFQATT and SNEGSKA (reference sequence). With 3 bases removed from V and 0 bases from J, the gap between germline ends came to 12 bases. CDR3 region: CSASRETSSYNSPLHF. The DNA for the CDR3 is TGCAGTGCTAGTCGTGAGACCAGCTCCTATAATTCACCCCTCCACTTT.

The rearrangement joins TRBV5-1 to TRBJ1-1; D is unresolved. The CDR3 sequence is 14 residues long. Between the trimmed V and J ends, which lost 0 bases and 3 bases, there was a span of 9 bases. Germline V gives CDR1 SGHRS, CDR2 YFSETQ. Here the CDR3 DNA reads TGCGCCAGCAGCTTGGCCATGTGGGACACTGAAGCTTTCTTT. Translated, it gives CASSLAMWDTEAFF.

In its sample, this clonotype was seen many times. Germline is not matched at one junction end, which may reflect a read error. This chain uses TRBV5-1 with TRBJ1-2; 8 bases agree with TRBD1. The CDR3 has 14 amino acids. The germline CDR1 and CDR2 sequences are SGHRS and YFSETQ. The CDR3 sequence: CASSSGQANYGYTF. The CDR3 DNA reads as TGTGCCAGCAGCTCGGGACAGGCTAACTATGGCTACACCTTC.

This clonotype was counted a few times. V is TRBV28 and J is TRBJ2-2; the D is unclear. Germline CDR1 reads MDHEN; CDR2 reads SYDVKM. The CDR3 totals 13 residues. V shed 7 bases and J shed 7 bases, with 13 bases lying between them. The CDR3 loop is CASTPRPRGELFF. The CDR3 region has the DNA TGTGCCAGCACACCCAGGCCGCGCGGGGAGCTGTTTTTT.

This clonotype was counted a few times. The chain carries TRBV25-1 and TRBJ1-4; 10 nucleotides agree with TRBD1. The CDR3 contains 16 residues. Germline V gene sequence: CDR1 MGHDK, CDR2 SYGVNS. With V trimmed by 4 bases and J by 8 bases, 10 bases remained unmatched. The CDR3: CASSGRQGARGEKLFF. CDR3 DNA: TGTGCCAGCAGTGGACGACAGGGGGCCCGGGGGGAAAAACTGTTTTTT. Filled out from reference TRBV25-1 and TRBJ1-4, the complete variable domain reads EADIYQTPRYLVIGTGKKITLECSQTMGHDKMYWYQQDPGMELHLIHYSYGVNSTEKGDLSSESTVSRIRTEHFPLTLESARPSHTSQYLCASSGRQGARGEKLFFGSGTQLSVL.

This clonotype was seen only a few times. The chain couples TRBV5-5 to TRBJ1-1, with D possibly TRBD1 on 5 matching bases. CDR3 length: 10 residues. Looked up from germline, CDR1 is SGHKS and CDR2 is YYEKEE (reference sequence). V gave up 10 bases and J gave up 4 bases, with 8 bases separating them. As DNA, the CDR3 is TGTGCCGACAGATCCACTGAAGCTTTCTTT. It is translated as CADRSTEAFF. Full variable domain (outside the CDR3, taken from reference TRBV5-5 and TRBJ1-1): DAGVTQSPTHLIKTRGQQVTLRCSPISGHKSVSWYQQVLGQGPQFIFQYYEKEERGRGNFPDRFSARQFPNYSSELNVNALLLGDSALYLCADRSTEAFFGQGTRLTVV.

This clonotype was counted between two and nine times. V is TRBV5-1 and J is TRBJ2-1, with 7 nucleotides matching TRBD1. Germline lookup yields CDR1 SGHRS and CDR2 YFSETQ. The V segment lost 1 base and the J segment 2 bases; nucleotides outside the gene matches: 3. CDR3 length: 15 residues. In nucleotides, the CDR3 is TGCGCCAGCAGCTTGCAGCAGGGGGCCTACAATGAGCAGTTCTTC. Residues: CASSLQQGAYNEQFF.